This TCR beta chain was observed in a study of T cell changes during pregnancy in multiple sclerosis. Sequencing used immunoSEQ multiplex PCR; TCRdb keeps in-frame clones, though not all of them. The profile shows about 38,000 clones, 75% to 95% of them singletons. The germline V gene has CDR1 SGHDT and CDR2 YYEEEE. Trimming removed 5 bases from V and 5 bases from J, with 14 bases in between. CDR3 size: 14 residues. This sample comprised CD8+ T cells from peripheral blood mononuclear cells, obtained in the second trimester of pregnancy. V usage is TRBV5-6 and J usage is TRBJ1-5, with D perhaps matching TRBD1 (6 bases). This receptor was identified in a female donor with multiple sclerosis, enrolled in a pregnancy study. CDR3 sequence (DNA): TGTGCCAGCAGTTTTGGGGGGGCGGATCAGCCCCAGCATTTT. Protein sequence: CASSFGGADQPQHF.